The source of this T cell receptor beta chain is a study of T cell responses to AZD1222 COVID-19 vaccine. The ends lost 2 bases at V and 6 bases at J; junction bases unmatched: 7. CDR1 is MGHRA, CDR2 YSYEKL, per germline. This CDR3 region has 16 residues. Produced via immunoSEQ multiplex PCR; TCRdb's table is partial and in-frame only. The sample consists of some 100,000 clones, 88% of them appearing once. The sequences come from peripheral blood, collected 28 days after the second AZD1222 dose. The chain is built from TRBV4-1 and TRBJ1-5; 10 bases map to TRBD1. The TCR sequence derives from an adult who received the AZD1222 COVID-19 vaccine. The CDR3 spells CASSQMGQGSGQPQHF. The CDR3 DNA follows: TGCGCCAGCAGCCAAATGGGACAGGGGTCGGGTCAGCCCCAGCATTTT.